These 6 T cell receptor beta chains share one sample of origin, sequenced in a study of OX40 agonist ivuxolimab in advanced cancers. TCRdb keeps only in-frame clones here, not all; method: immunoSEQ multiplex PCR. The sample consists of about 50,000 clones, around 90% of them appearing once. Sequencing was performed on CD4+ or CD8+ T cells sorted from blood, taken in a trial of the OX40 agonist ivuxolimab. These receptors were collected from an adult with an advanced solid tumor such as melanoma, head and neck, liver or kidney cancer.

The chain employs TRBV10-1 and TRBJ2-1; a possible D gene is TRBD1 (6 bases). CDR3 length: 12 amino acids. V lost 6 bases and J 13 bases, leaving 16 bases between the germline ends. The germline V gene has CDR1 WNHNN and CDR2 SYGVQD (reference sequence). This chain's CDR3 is CASSGSDRKQFF. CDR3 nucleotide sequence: TGCGCCAGCAGCGGCTCAGACAGGAAACAGTTCTTC.

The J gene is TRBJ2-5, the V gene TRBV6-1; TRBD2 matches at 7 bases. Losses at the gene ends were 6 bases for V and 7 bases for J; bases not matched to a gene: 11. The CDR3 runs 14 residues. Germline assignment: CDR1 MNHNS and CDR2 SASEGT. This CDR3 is CASRTWGEGATQYF. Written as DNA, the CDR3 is TGTGCCAGCAGGACCTGGGGGGAGGGTGCGACCCAGTACTTC.

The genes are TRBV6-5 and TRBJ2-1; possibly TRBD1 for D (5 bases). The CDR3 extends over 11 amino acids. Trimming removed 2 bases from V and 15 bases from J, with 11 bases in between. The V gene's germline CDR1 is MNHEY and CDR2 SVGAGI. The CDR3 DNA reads TGTGCCAGCAGTTACCAGGGCCCCGCGTTCTTC. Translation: CASSYQGPAFF.

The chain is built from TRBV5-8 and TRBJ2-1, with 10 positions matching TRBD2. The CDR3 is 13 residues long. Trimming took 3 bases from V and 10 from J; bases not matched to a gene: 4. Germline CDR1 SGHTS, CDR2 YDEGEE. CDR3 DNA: TGTGCCAGCAGCTCTAGCGGGGGACCCGAGCAGTTCTTC. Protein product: CASSSSGGPEQFF.

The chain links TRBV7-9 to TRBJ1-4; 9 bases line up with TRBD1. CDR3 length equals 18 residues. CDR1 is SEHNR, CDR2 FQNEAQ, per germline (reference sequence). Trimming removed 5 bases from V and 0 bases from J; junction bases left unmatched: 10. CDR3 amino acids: CASSAATGGLATNEKLFF. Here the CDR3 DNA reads TGTGCCAGCAGCGCAGCGACAGGGGGACTTGCAACTAATGAAAAACTGTTTTTT. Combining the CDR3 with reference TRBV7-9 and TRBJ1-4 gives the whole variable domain DTGVSQNPRHKITKRGQNVTFRCDPISEHNRLYWYRQTLGQGPEFLTYFQNEAQLEKSRLLSDRFSAERPKGSFSTLEIQRTEQGDSAMYLCASSAATGGLATNEKLFFGSGTQLSVL.

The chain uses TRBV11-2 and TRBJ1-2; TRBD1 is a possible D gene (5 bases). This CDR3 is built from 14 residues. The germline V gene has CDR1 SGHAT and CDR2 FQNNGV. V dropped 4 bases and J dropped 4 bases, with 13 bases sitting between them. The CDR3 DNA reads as TGTGCCAGCAGCTCGGAAAGGGACGGCTATGGCTACACCTTC. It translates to CASSSERDGYGYTF.